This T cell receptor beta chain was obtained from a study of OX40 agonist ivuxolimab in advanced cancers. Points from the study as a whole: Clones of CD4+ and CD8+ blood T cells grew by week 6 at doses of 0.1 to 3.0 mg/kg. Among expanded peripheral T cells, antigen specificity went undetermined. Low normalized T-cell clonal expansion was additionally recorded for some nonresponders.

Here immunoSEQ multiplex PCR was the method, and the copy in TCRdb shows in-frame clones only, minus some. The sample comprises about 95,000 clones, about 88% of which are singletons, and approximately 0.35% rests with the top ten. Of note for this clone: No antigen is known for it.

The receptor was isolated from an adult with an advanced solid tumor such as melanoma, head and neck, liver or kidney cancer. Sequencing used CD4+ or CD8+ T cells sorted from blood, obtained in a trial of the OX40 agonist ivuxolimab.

For the CDR3, the DNA is TGTGCCAGCAGCTTAGATAGTCTCCAGGCCGGGGAGCTGTTTTTT. Amino acids: CASSLDSLQAGELFF. The J gene is TRBJ2-2, the V gene TRBV11-2; D is uncertain. This CDR3 spans 15 amino acids. Germline values: CDR1 SGHAT, CDR2 FQNNGV. V lost 0 bases to trimming and J lost 6 bases, with 11 bases between them.